The clone carrying this T cell receptor (beta chain) was recorded only once. This record belongs to a study of T cell changes during pregnancy in multiple sclerosis. The CDR3 runs to 16 residues. CDR1 and CDR2 (germline): SNHLY, FYNNEI. Trimming cost V 6 bases and J 5 bases; bases outside gene matches: 14. The table came from immunoSEQ multiplex PCR; TCRdb's copy has only in-frame clones and leaves some out. The sample has roughly 100,000 clones, around 94% seen once; the top ten hold 0.9% to 0.95%. Source: peripheral blood, taken after pregnancy. This receptor was identified in a female donor with multiple sclerosis, enrolled in a pregnancy study. The V and J genes are TRBV2 and TRBJ2-7, with 9 positions matching TRBD1. CDR3 residues: CASRAGTGYPGDEQYF. The CDR3 DNA is TGTGCCAGCAGGGCCGGGACAGGGTATCCGGGCGACGAGCAGTACTTC.